This entry features one T cell receptor (beta chain) sequence. Its specific antigen is unknown. Per-base quality was not reported, and no clone a single base away is much larger than it. The sample is drawn from a study of blood T cells in healthy people across ages (dated by TCRdb to the mid-2010s). Looking at the study overall: Template switching captured roughly one uniquely barcoded TCR beta cDNA molecule per two T cells in model experiments. To track age-related changes in TCR beta repertoire diversity, the study relied on deep sequencing normalized with unique cDNA molecular identifiers. The donors were split into four age groups: young (average about 15 years), middle-aged (39), aged (roughly 65) and long-lived (approximately 80). Using the same blood draw, the study looked at two additional independent replicas of 1 million unique cDNA reads for two donors, one aged 18 to 30 and the other aged 80 or older. Summary of the overall study and its limitations: Observed TCR beta diversity correlated strongly with the percentage of naive T cells measured by flow cytometry. Because donor CMV infection status was unknown, age-related changes in expanded clonotypes were potentially confounded. Total diversity estimates from one million sequenced T cells were considered lower bounds and underestimates. Compared with the aged group, more naive CD4+ T cells, fewer expanded clones and increased TCR diversity were shown by the long-lived group, suggesting age selection. Observed TCR beta diversity per million T cells fell roughly linearly with age, and a significant reduction was already apparent by age around 40. Since profiling was done on bulk unsorted PBMCs, naive and antigen-experienced compartments could not be conclusively compared.

Donors were 39 systemically healthy Caucasian individuals from Russia aged roughly 6 to 90 years. Around 9.8 milliliters of peripheral blood were collected from each donor into EDTA-treated Vacutainer tubes. Ficoll-Paque density-gradient centrifugation was used to isolate PBMCs, with at least 6 million obtained per sample. Total RNA, at least 6 micrograms per sample, was extracted from PBMCs with Trizol reagent. For every donor, an aliquot of PBMCs went through flow cytometry to measure the percentages of naive CD45RAhigh/CD27high T cells. As encoded in the germline V gene (reference sequence), CDR1 is DFQATT while CDR2 is SNEGSKA. Trimming takes 2 bases off V and 10 bases off J; junction bases not matched to a gene: 8. The CDR3 starts with the cysteine, ends with the phenylalanine, and has 13 residues. Only CDR3 DNA is held: 39 bases, read in frame from base 1. Library preparation was by 5' RACE. Sequencer: Illumina HiSeq 2500. A second PCR of about 6 to 11 cycles was run with a J-beta primer mix and a sample-barcoded 5' primer. A unique molecular identifier was introduced onto each TCR beta cDNA molecule by a template-switch 5' adaptor carrying 12 random nucleotides. Each sample yielded at least 2.5 million CDR3-containing paired-end reads. The Mint cDNA synthesis kit, primed by a TRBC-specific oligonucleotide, was used to synthesize first-strand cDNA from all RNA. All cDNA was treated with uracil-DNA glycosylase and then went through a first 18-cycle PCR with the universal primers M1SS and BC2_uni_R. The paper's processing steps were these. For normalization, 1 million high-quality reads were randomly selected from each sample, with every read carrying a distinct molecular identifier. Instead of being binned into consensus sequences, reads with shared molecular identifiers were discarded. MiTCR, set to a Q25 quality threshold and the strictest error-elimination algorithm, was used for CDR3 identification, clonotype clustering and error correction. A nonparametric unseen species model with Euler transformation was used to estimate a lower bound on total TCR beta diversity. Clones were called with MiXCR by TCRdb after fastp trimmed the public reads at Q25, and only in-frame beta chains were retained. Each record represents a unique CDR3 protein, reported with the most common genes and DNA among its rows. TCRdb's processing, not the study's, gives the V and J calls here. The sample table shows about 930,000 distinct CDR3 sequences, and about 27% are seen once. The ten largest clones add up to roughly 10% of the sample.

This sample also belongs to another study, concerning T cells of mothers and their children. The second study reports: The donors were nine systemically healthy Caucasian individuals, made up of three mothers and their six children. cDNA synthesis used all of the extracted RNA, with 1.5 ug of RNA in each 15 ul reaction. Sample barcodes and 2-4 random nucleotides were added via the M1S primer in the second PCR. More than 8 million TCR beta CDR3 reads were obtained from each mother, and approximately 3 million reads were obtained from each child. Thymic selection similarly shapes TCR recombination output in related and unrelated pairs, with minor effect from inherited differences. Related mother-child pairs always showed normalized repertoire overlap that was slightly higher than in unrelated mother-child pairs, though the difference was never significant. No persistent microchimeric T cell clones were found, with a detection sensitivity of approximately 100 clones per million clonotypes. In the study, deep NGS was used to compare the TCR beta repertoires of mothers and children, and features distinguishing related mother-child pairs from unrelated individuals were sought. The mean age was around 40 +/- 4 years for the mothers and around 11 +/- 4 years for the children. After adapters were ligated using NEBNext reagents, the libraries underwent 100+100 nt paired-end sequencing on an Illumina HiSeq 2000. To avoid cross-contamination, the mother libraries and the child libraries were prepared a month apart and sequenced in separate runs. Between roughly 500,000 and 2,100,000 distinct TCR beta clonotypes were identified per donor. Naive TCR beta clonotypes were estimated from low-frequency clonotypes matched to each donor's FACS-determined naive share, without sorting.

Sequenced sample: blood. The chain is assembled from TRBV20-1 and TRBJ2-1; 7 bases in the junction line up with TRBD1. The origin of this receptor is a woman aged 35 to 49 in good health. The CDR3 is CSARLGDREEQFF. The nucleotide sequence reads as follows: TGCAGTGCTAGATTGGGCGACAGGGAGGAGCAGTTCTTC.